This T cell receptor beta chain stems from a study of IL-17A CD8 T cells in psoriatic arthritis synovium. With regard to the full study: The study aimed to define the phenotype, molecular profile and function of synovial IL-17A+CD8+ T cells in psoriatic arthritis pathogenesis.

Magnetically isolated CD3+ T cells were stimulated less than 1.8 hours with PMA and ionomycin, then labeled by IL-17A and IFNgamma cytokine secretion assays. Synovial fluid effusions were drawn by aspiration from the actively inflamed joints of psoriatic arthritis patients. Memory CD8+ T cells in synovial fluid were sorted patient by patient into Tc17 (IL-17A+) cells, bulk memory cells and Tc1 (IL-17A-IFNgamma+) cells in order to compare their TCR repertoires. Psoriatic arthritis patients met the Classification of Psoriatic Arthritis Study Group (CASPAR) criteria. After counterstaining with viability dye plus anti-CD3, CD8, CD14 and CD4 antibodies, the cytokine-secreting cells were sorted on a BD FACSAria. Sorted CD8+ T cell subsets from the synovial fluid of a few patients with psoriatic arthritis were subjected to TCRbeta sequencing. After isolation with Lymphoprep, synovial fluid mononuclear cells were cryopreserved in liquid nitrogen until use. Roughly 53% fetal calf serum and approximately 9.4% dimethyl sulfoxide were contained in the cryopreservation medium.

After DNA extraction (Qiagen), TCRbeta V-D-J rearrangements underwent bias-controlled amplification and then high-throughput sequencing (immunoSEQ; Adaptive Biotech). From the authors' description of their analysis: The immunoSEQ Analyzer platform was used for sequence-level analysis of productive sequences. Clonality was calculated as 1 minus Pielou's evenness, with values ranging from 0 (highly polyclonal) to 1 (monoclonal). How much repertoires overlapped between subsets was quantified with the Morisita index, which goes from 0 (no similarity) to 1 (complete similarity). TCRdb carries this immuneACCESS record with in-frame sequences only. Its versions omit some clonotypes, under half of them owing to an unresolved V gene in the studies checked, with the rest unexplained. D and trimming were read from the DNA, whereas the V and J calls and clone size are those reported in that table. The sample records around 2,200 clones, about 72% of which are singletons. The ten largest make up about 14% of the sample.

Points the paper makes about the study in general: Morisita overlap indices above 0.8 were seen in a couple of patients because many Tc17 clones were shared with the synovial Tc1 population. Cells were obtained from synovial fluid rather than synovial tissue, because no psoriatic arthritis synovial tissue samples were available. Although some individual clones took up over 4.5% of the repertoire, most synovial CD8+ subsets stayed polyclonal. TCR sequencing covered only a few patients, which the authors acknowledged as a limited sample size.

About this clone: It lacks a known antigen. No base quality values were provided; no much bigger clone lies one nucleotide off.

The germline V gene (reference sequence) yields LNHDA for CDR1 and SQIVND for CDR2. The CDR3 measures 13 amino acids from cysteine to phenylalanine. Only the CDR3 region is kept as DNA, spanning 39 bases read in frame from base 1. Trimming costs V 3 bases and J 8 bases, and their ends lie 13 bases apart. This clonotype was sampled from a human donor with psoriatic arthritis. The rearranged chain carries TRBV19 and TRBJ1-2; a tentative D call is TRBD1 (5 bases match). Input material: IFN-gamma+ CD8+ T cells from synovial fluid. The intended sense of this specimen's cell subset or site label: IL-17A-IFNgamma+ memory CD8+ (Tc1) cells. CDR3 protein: CASSILGGVGYTF. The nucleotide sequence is TGTGCCAGTAGTATTCTCGGGGGGGTAGGCTACACCTTC.